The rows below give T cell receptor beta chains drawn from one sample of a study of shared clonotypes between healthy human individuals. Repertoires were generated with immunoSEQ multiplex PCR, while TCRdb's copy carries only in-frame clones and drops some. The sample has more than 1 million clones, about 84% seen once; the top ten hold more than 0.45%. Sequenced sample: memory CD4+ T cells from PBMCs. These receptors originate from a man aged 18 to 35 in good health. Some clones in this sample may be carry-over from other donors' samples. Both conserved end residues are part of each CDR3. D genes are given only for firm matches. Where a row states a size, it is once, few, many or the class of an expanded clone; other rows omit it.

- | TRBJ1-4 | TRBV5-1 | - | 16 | CASSLAPQGTNEKLFF | TGCGCCAGCAGCTTGGCCCCTCAGGGGACTAATGAAAAACTGTTTTTT
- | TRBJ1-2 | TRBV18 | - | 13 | CASSPPGDYGYTF | TGTGCCAGCTCACCACCGGGGGACTATGGCTACACCTTC
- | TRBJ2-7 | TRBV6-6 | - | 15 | CASGGVTGKTYEQYF | TGTGCCAGCGGAGGTGTCACAGGGAAAACCTACGAGCAGTACTTC
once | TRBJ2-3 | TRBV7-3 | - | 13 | CASSLTGPDTQYF | TGTGCCAGCAGCTTAACGGGTCCAGATACGCAGTATTTT
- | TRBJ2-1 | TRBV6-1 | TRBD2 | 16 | CASSEQAGGTYNEQFF | TGTGCCAGCAGTGAACAAGCGGGGGGGACCTACAATGAGCAGTTCTTC
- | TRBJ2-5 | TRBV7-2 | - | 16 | CASSLASGSLQETQYF | TGTGCCAGCAGCTTAGCCAGTGGGTCACTCCAAGAGACCCAGTACTTC
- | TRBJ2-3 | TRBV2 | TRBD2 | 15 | CATRLAGEGTDTQYF | TGTGCCACCAGACTAGCGGGAGAAGGCACAGATACGCAGTATTTT
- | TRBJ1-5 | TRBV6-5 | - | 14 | CASSYSRVGQPQHF | TGTGCCAGCAGTTACTCGAGAGTGGGGCAGCCCCAGCATTTT
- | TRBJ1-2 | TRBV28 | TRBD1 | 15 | CASSSGQGWGLGYTF | TGTGCCAGCAGTTCTGGACAGGGGTGGGGGTTGGGCTACACCTTC
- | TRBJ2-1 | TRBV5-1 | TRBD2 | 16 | CASSLGLAVPYNEQFF | TGCGCCAGCAGCTTGGGGCTAGCGGTGCCGTACAATGAGCAGTTCTTC
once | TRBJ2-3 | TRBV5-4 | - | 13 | CASRWRSSDTQYF | TGTGCCAGCAGATGGCGGAGTTCAGATACGCAGTATTTT
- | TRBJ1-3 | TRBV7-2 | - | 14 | CASSLARSGNTIYF | TGTGCCAGCAGCCTGGCCAGATCTGGAAACACCATATATTTT
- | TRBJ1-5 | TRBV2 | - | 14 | CASSELLSNQPQHF | TGTGCCAGCAGTGAACTGCTTAGCAATCAGCCCCAGCATTTT
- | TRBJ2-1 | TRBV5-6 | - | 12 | CASSFVNNEQFF | TGTGCCAGCAGCTTCGTGAACAATGAGCAGTTCTTC
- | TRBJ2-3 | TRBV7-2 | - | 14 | CASEQGLSTDTQYF | TGTGCCAGCGAGCAGGGCCTAAGCACAGATACGCAGTATTTT
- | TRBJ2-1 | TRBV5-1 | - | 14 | CASSFSGSYNEQFF | TGCGCCAGCAGCTTTTCCGGGAGCTACAATGAGCAGTTCTTC
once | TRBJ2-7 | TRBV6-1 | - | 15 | CASRPYRAGSDEQYF | TGTGCCAGCAGACCATACAGGGCTGGAAGTGACGAGCAGTACTTC
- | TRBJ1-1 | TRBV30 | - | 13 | CAWRYSVNTEAFF | TGTGCCTGGAGGTATTCGGTGAACACTGAAGCTTTCTTT
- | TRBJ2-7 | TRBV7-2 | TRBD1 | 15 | CASSFAYGQGSEQYF | TGTGCCAGCAGCTTCGCCTATGGACAGGGCAGCGAGCAGTACTTC
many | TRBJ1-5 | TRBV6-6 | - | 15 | CASSPDGNSNQPQHF | TGTGCCAGCAGTCCGGACGGGAATAGCAATCAGCCCCAGCATTTT
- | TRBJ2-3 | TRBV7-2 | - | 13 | CASSATGLDTQYF | TGTGCCAGCAGCGCTACAGGGTTAGATACGCAGTATTTT
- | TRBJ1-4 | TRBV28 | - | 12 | CASSKREEKLFF | TGTGCCAGCAGCAAAAGGGAGGAAAAACTGTTTTTT
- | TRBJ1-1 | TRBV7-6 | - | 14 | CASTPQFLDTEAFF | TGTGCCAGCACCCCTCAGTTCCTGGACACTGAAGCTTTCTTT
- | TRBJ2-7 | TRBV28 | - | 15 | CASSLSRNRIYEQYF | TGTGCCAGCAGTTTATCCCGGAATAGAATCTACGAGCAGTACTTC
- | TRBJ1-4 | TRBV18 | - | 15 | CASSPRRGSGEKLFF | TGTGCCAGCTCACCACGGCGGGGTTCTGGCGAAAAACTGTTTTTT
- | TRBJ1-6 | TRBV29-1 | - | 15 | CSVETSWDVNSPLHF | TGCAGCGTTGAAACTTCTTGGGACGTTAATTCACCCCTCCACTTT
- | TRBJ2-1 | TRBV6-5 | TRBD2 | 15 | CASTPSGRGYNEQFF | TGTGCCAGCACCCCAAGCGGGAGGGGTTACAATGAGCAGTTCTTC
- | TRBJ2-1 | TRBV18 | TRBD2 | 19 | CASSPWTSGREDRDNEQFF | TGTGCCAGCTCACCATGGACTAGCGGGAGGGAGGACCGGGACAATGAGCAGTTCTTC
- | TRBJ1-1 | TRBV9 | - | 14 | CASSVSGENTEAFF | TGTGCCAGCAGCGTGTCGGGGGAGAACACTGAAGCTTTCTTT
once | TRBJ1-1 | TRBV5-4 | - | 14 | CASSLDSFYTEAFF | TGTGCCAGCAGCTTGGACAGTTTCTACACTGAAGCTTTCTTT
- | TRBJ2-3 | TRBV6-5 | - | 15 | CASSYSPTGTDTQYF | TGTGCCAGCAGTTACTCGCCAACAGGCACAGATACGCAGTATTTT
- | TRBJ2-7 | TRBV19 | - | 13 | CASSNQGTYEQYF | TGTGCCAGTAGTAATCAGGGTACCTACGAGCAGTACTTC
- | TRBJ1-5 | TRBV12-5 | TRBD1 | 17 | CASGSRQGALNNQPQHF | TGTGCTAGTGGTTCCCGACAGGGGGCCTTAAACAATCAGCCCCAGCATTTT
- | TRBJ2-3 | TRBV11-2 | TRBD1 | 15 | CISSLGTGKTDTQYF | TGTATTAGCAGCTTAGGGACAGGGAAAACAGATACGCAGTATTTT
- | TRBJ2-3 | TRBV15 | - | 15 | CATSRGTVFTDTQYF | TGTGCCACCAGCAGAGGGACAGTTTTCACAGATACGCAGTATTTT
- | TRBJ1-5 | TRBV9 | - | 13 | CASSVDEDQPQHF | TGTGCCAGCAGCGTAGACGAGGACCAGCCCCAGCATTTT
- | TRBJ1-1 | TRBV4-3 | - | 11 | CASSQGREAFF | TGCGCCAGCAGCCAAGGACGGGAAGCTTTCTTT
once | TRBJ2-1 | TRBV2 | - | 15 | CASTTRGRGYNEQFF | TGTGCCAGCACTACCAGGGGAAGGGGCTACAATGAGCAGTTCTTC
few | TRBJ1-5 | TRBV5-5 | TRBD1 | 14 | CASSFGTGGQPQHF | TGTGCCAGCAGCTTCGGGACAGGGGGTCAGCCCCAGCATTTT
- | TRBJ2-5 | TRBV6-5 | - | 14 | CASRFLAGRETQYF | TGTGCCAGCAGATTTCTAGCAGGGCGGGAGACCCAGTACTTC
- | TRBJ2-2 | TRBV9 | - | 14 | CASSADRYTGELFF | TGTGCCAGCAGTGCGGACAGATACACCGGGGAGCTGTTTTTT
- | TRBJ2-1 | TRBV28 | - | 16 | CASSRGGGGLWVEQFF | TGTGCCAGCAGCCGGGGCGGCGGGGGCCTTTGGGTGGAGCAGTTCTTC
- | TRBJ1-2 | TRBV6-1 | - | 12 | CASTLDSYGYTF | TGTGCCAGCACCCTGGACAGCTATGGCTACACCTTC
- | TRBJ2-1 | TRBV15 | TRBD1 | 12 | CATSRTDRVQFF | TGTGCCACCAGCAGAACTGACAGGGTCCAGTTCTTC
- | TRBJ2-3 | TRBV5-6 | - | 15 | CASSDSSTGGDTQYF | TGTGCCAGCAGTGATTCGTCGACAGGAGGAGATACGCAGTATTTT